These 29 T cell receptor beta chains were sequenced from one sample in a study of T cells expressing NK-cell markers. From the 5' RACE reads, TCRdb lists one entry per CDR3 protein and no DNA. The table lists about 260,000 distinct CDR3 sequences. Specimen: blood T cells: a sorted CD56 or NKG2C T cell subset, CD4+ or CD8+ T cells, or bulk PBMC T cells (not recorded which). The receptor set was obtained from a man younger than 35 in good health.

V gene TRBV5-1 combines with J gene TRBJ1-1; the TCRdb D gene call, TRBD1, has no DNA to confirm it. The V gene's germline CDR1 is SGHRS and CDR2 YFSETQ. The CDR3 consists of 16 residues. This CDR3 reads CASSLGSQGGNTEAFF.

The chain is built from TRBV5-1 and TRBJ2-3; the D gene TCRdb calls, TRBD2, cannot be checked with no DNA. This CDR3 has 20 amino acids. Germline V gene data show CDR1 as SGHRS and CDR2 as YFSETQ. CDR3 sequence reads: CASSSMRASGSPSRRDTQYF.

The genes are TRBV11-1 and TRBJ2-1; TCRdb's D gene call, TRBD2, goes unchecked for lack of DNA. The CDR3 consists of 18 residues. Germline CDR1 and CDR2: SGHAT and FQDESV (reference sequence). CDR3 region: CASSLGRRSGRWENEQFF.

The chain employs TRBV6-5 and TRBJ2-1; the D gene TCRdb calls, TRBD2, cannot be checked with no DNA. CDR1 and CDR2 (germline): MNHEY, SVGAGI. The CDR3 spans 17 residues. CDR3: CASSSLTTSGSYNEQFF.

The CDR3 here is CALLIGYGYTF. This chain links TRBV7-2 with TRBJ1-2. The V gene's germline CDR1 is SGHTA and CDR2 FQGNSA. The CDR3 contains 11 residues.

This chain links TRBV4-3 with TRBJ2-5; TCRdb outputs TRBD1, but without DNA this stays unchecked. The CDR3 runs to 14 residues. Germline-derived CDR1 and CDR2 are LGHNA and YSLEER. CDR3 loop: CASSQLTGGETQYF.

This chain's CDR3 is CASSLGQGSEAFF. V gene TRBV11-2 combines with J gene TRBJ1-1; the D call from TCRdb, TRBD1, cannot be confirmed without DNA. Per the germline V gene, CDR1 is SGHAT and CDR2 is FQNNGV. The CDR3 totals 13 residues.

V is TRBV19 and J is TRBJ1-3. Per germline, CDR1 LNHDA and CDR2 SQIVND (reference sequence). This CDR3 has 21 residues. CDR3 region: CASSINRPSLARKDYGNTIYF.

This rearrangement joins TRBV4-3 to TRBJ2-7; lacking DNA, the TRBD2 call made by TCRdb goes unchecked. The CDR3 runs to 15 residues. CDR1 and CDR2 from the germline V gene are LGHNA and YSLEER. This CDR3 reads CASSHRASGKYEQYF.

The gene calls are TRBV19 and TRBJ2-1; TCRdb's D gene call, TRBD2, goes unchecked for lack of DNA. The CDR3 totals 15 residues. Germline lookup yields CDR1 LNHDA and CDR2 SQIVND (reference sequence). The chain's CDR3 is CASSLLAGARGETFF.

The chain combines TRBV15 with TRBJ2-5; the TCRdb D gene call, TRBD1, has no DNA to confirm it. Germline-derived CDR1 and CDR2 are LNHNV and YYDKDF (reference sequence). CDR3 size: 16 residues. The CDR3 loop reads CATSGDTSTIQETQYF.

The chain has TRBV7-6 and TRBJ2-7; TCRdb's D call of TRBD1 is untestable without DNA. CDR3 length: 15 amino acids. Looked up from germline, CDR1 is SGHVS and CDR2 is FNYEAQ. The CDR3 reads CASSSRGTGTTEQYF.

This chain connects TRBV15 to TRBJ1-2; TCRdb returns TRBD1, unconfirmable since there is no DNA. Germline V gene data show CDR1 as LNHNV and CDR2 as YYDKDF (reference sequence). The CDR3 runs 15 residues. The chain's CDR3 is CATSRDRTGGYGYTF.

This rearrangement joins TRBV5-4 to TRBJ2-2. CDR3 length: 16 amino acids. Per the germline V gene, CDR1 is SGHNT and CDR2 is YYREEE (reference sequence). The CDR3 is CASSSSGHGNTGELFF.

This chain uses TRBV7-3 with TRBJ2-3; the D gene TCRdb calls, TRBD1, cannot be checked with no DNA. Germline V gene sequence: CDR1 SGHTA, CDR2 FQGTGA. This CDR3 region has 12 residues. Here the CDR3 reads CASSSSGDTQYF.

This rearrangement joins TRBV24-1 to TRBJ2-5; TCRdb's D call, TRBD1, is unchecked because there is no DNA. Looked up from germline, CDR1 is KGHDR and CDR2 is SFDVKD. This CDR3 is 14 amino acids long. Here the CDR3 reads CATTLVRGQETQYF.

CDR3 residues: CASSLVTGDSPLHF. V is TRBV7-6 and J is TRBJ1-6; TCRdb names TRBD1, which stays unverified in the absence of DNA. The CDR3 has 14 amino acids. The V gene's germline CDR1 is SGHVS and CDR2 FNYEAQ.

V and J are TRBV24-1 and TRBJ2-1; TCRdb gives TRBD2 as the D gene, but with no DNA this cannot be confirmed. The CDR3 loop spans 15 amino acids. CDR1 and CDR2 (germline): KGHDR, SFDVKD. CDR3 loop: CATTHGAGATNEQFF.

The chain links TRBV11-2 to TRBJ1-4; absent DNA, TCRdb's TRBD1 call cannot be checked. CDR3 length equals 13 residues. Germline loops: CDR1 SGHAT, CDR2 FQNNGV. The CDR3 sequence: CASSPRGTEKLFF.

The V and J genes are TRBV5-1 and TRBJ2-2; TCRdb designates TRBD1, a call that cannot be tested without DNA. CDR3 length: 14 amino acids. Looked up from germline, CDR1 is SGHRS and CDR2 is YFSETQ. The CDR3 here is CASIRDPFTGELFF. Variable domain in full (rest from reference TRBV5-1 and TRBJ2-2): KAGVTQTPRYLIKTRGQQVTLSCSPISGHRSVSWYQQTPGQGLQFLFEYFSETQRNKGNFPGRFSGRQFSNSRSEMNVSTLELGDSALYLCASIRDPFTGELFFGEGSRLTVL.

The V and J genes are TRBV12-3 or TRBV12-4 and TRBJ2-1; absent DNA, TCRdb's TRBD1 call cannot be checked. There are 13 residues in the CDR3. CDR3 sequence reads: CATRKQRGNEQFF.

J is TRBJ1-5 and V is TRBV7-2. Looked up from germline, CDR1 is SGHTA and CDR2 is FQGNSA. This CDR3 contains 15 residues. CDR3 in amino acids: CASSPGRTSNQPQHF.

The V and J genes are TRBV6-5 and TRBJ2-7; TCRdb gives TRBD1 as the D gene, but with no DNA this cannot be confirmed. The CDR3 length is 14 residues. CDR1 MNHEY and CDR2 SVGAGI come from the germline V gene. CDR3: CASSSLGGTYEQYF.

The chain uses TRBV6-6 and TRBJ2-7; TCRdb's assignment of TRBD1 cannot be checked, as there is no DNA. Per germline, CDR1 MNHNY and CDR2 SVGAGI (reference sequence). The CDR3 is 13 residues long. CDR3 in amino acids: CASSRTGAGEQYF.

The chain combines TRBV12-3 or TRBV12-4 with TRBJ2-1. The CDR3 is 15 residues long. This CDR3 reads CASSLSGSTYNEQFF.

This chain links TRBV7-2 with TRBJ2-2; TCRdb lists TRBD1, though no DNA is available to test this call. The germline V gene encodes CDR1 SGHTA and CDR2 FQGNSA. The CDR3 has 17 residues. The CDR3 is CASSLPGGGPNTGELFF. Together with reference TRBV7-2 and TRBJ2-2, the CDR3 gives the full variable domain: GAGVSQSPSNKVTEKGKDVELRCDPISGHTALYWYRQSLGQGLEFLIYFQGNSAPDKSGLPSDRFSAERTGGSVSTLTIQRTQQEDSAVYLCASSLPGGGPNTGELFFGEGSRLTVL.

The chain recombines TRBV6-2 or TRBV6-3 with TRBJ1-2; there is no DNA to check the TCRdb D call of TRBD1. This CDR3 is 13 amino acids long. Germline CDR1 is MNHEY and CDR2 is SVGEGT. CDR3 in amino acids: CASQRDTKDGYTF.

The rearrangement joins TRBV29-1 to TRBJ1-1. Germline V CDR1 and CDR2: SQVTM, ANQGSEA. The CDR3 extends over 14 amino acids. CDR3 sequence reads: CSVLQMPMNTEAFF.

This sequence joins TRBV2 and TRBJ2-5; TCRdb proposes TRBD1, but this gene call is untestable without DNA. Germline V gives CDR1 SNHLY, CDR2 FYNNEI. CDR3 length equals 13 residues. The CDR3 reads CASQQGREETQYF. The whole variable domain, filled in from reference TRBV2 and TRBJ2-5, reads EPEVTQTPSHQVTQMGQEVILRCVPISNHLYFYWYRQILGQKVEFLVSFYNNEISEKSEIFDDQFSVERPDGSNFTLKIRSTKLEDSAMYFCASQQGREETQYFGPGTRLLVL.